This TCR beta chain was recorded in a study of shared clonotypes between healthy human individuals. The CDR3 has 12 residues. Per germline, CDR1 SQVTM and CDR2 ANQGSEA. The V and J ends lost 5 bases and 3 bases respectively, with 10 bases between them. Comments on this clone: Distinct nucleotide sequences in the sample also encode this CDR3.

Generated by immunoSEQ multiplex PCR, the TCRdb table keeps only in-frame clones and is missing some. The sample lists some 2.4 million clones, over 85% occurring once. The chain is built from TRBV29-1 and TRBJ1-1, with D hard to call. The sequenced sample was naive CD4+ T cells from PBMCs. Described subset: CD45RA+ positively selected. The sequence was collected from a man aged 18 to 29 in good health. Some clones in this sample may be carry-over from other donors' samples. The DNA for the CDR3 is TGCAGCGTTAATCGGGGAGACACTGAAGCTTTCTTT. As protein: CSVNRGDTEAFF.